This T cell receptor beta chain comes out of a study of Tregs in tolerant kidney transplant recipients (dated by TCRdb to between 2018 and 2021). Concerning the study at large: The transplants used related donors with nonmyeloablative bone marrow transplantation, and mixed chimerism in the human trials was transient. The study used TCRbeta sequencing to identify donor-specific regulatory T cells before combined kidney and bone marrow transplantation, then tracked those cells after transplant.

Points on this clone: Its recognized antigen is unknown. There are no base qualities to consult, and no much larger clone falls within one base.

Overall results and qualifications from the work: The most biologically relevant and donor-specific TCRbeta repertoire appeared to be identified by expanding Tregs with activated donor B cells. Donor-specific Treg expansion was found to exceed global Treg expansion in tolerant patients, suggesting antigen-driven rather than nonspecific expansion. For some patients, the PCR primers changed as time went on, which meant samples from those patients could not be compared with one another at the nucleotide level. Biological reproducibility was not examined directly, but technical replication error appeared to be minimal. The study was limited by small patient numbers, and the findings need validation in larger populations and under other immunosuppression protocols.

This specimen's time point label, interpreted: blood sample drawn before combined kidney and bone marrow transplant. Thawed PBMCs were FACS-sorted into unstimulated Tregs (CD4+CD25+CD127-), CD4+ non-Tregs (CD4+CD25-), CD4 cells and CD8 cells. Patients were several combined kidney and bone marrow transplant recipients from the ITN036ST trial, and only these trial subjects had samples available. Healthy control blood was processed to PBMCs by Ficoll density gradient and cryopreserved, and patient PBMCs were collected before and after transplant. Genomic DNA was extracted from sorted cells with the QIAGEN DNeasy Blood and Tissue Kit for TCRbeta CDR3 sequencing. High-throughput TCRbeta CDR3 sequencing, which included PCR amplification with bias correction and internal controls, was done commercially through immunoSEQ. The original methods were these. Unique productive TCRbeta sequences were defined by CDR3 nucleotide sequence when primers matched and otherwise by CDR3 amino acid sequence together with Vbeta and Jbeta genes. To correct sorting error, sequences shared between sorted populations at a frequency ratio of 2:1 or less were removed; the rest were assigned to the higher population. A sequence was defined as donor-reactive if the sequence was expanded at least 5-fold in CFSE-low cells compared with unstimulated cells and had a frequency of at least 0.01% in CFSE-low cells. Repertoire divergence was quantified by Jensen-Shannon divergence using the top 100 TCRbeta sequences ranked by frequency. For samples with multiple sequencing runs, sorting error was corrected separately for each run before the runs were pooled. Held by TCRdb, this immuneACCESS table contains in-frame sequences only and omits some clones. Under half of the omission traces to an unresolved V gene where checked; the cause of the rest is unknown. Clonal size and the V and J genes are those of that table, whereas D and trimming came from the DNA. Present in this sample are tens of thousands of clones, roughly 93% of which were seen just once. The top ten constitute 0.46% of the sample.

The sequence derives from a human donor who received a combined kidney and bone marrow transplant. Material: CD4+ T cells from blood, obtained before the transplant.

In nucleotides, the sequence is TGTGCCAGCAGCTTCGAGGAGACCCAGTACTTC. This gives the protein CASSFEETQYF. The rearranged segments are TRBV11-1 and TRBJ2-5; no D segment can be confidently identified. According to the germline V gene (reference sequence), CDR1 reads SGHAT and CDR2 reads FQDESV. There are 11 amino acids in the CDR3, from cysteine to phenylalanine inclusive. The read is trimmed to its CDR3 DNA, 33 bases read in frame from base 1. Trimming takes 3 bases from V and 5 bases from J, and the germline ends sit 4 bases apart.